Following are 2 T cell receptor beta chains from one sample sequenced in a study of T-cell reconstitution after alpha-beta-depleted transplantation in children. Unique molecular identifiers were used in preparing the TCRbeta library. TCRdb used MiXCR to reprocess the PCR reads, holding one entry per CDR3 protein. There are about 240,000 distinct CDR3 sequences in the sample; over 20% occur only once, and about 2.6% lies in the top ten. This material consisted of PBMCs, taken before TCRalphabeta/CD19-depleted stem cell transplant. These receptors were obtained from a girl aged 2-10 years with Fanconi anemia, due to receive a stem cell transplant.

This clonotype was counted ten times or more. V gene TRBV9 combines with J gene TRBJ2-3; TRBD2 agrees at 11 bases. Trimming cost V 0 bases and J 3 bases; bases outside gene matches: 6. Germline V CDR1 and CDR2: SGDLS, YYNGEE. The CDR3 covers 17 residues. DNA for the CDR3: TGTGCCAGCAGCGTAGATCTAGCGGGAGGCCTAACAGATACGCAGTATTTT. This translates into CASSVDLAGGLTDTQYF.

This clonotype showed up many times. The V and J genes are TRBV20-1 and TRBJ2-1, with D perhaps matching TRBD2 (6 bases). The germline V gene has CDR1 DFQATT and CDR2 SNEGSKA (reference sequence). The CDR3 is 19 amino acids. V was pared by 3 bases and J by 0 bases, with 24 bases between. In nucleotides, the CDR3 is TGCAGTGCTAGGGATGGGTCCGGACTACCAATGAGCTCCTACAATGAGCAGTTCTTC. Translated: CSARDGSGLPMSSYNEQFF.